The rows below give T cell receptor beta chains drawn from one sample of a study of metastatic and nonmetastatic thyroid tumors. Via MiXCR, TCRdb re-called the PCR reads. The repertoire has under 25,000 clones, 25% of them found once; the top ten carry 3.3%. The sequencing input was blood. Receptor source: a male donor with papillary thyroid cancer or a benign thyroid nodule (not recorded which). Some clones in this sample may be carry-over from other donors' samples. CDR3s include the opening cysteine and the closing phenylalanine or tryptophan. A D gene is named only where the DNA matches it firmly. Clone size is given for some rows only: seen once, a few or many times, or a class if the clone is expanded.

size	J	V	D	DNA	CDR3
medium-sized	TRBJ1-2	TRBV4-1	TRBD1	TGCGCCAGCAGCCACGCTTCTCCGGGACAGGGCTATGGCTACACCTTC	CASSHASPGQGYGYTF
few	TRBJ1-1	TRBV6-1	-	TGTGCCAGCAGTGAATACAGGTTAAGAAGAAGAGCTTTCTTT	CASSEYRLRRRAFF
medium-sized	TRBJ1-1	TRBV28	-	TGTGCGGCCCGTACTCTGGGCACTGAAGCTTTCTTT	CAARTLGTEAFF
-	TRBJ1-2	TRBV28	-	TGTGCCAGCCTGGGGGCGCCTAACTATGGCTACACCTTC	CASLGAPNYGYTF
-	TRBJ1-2	TRBV7-2	-	TGTGCCAGCAGCTTAGTTGAGGTTAACTATGGCTACACCTTC	CASSLVEVNYGYTF
-	TRBJ1-2	TRBV7-9	-	TGTGCCAGCAGCTTAGGGGGCGCGGGATCGGATGGCTACACCTTC	CASSLGGAGSDGYTF
few	TRBJ1-3	TRBV2	-	TGTGCCAGCAGTGTGGCGGGAAACACCATATATTTT	CASSVAGNTIYF
many	TRBJ1-4	TRBV19	-	TGTGCCAGTAGTATCTCGACAGCTTATAATGAAAAACTGTTTTTT	CASSISTAYNEKLFF
-	TRBJ2-3	TRBV20-1	-	TGCAGTGCTGCCCTTAGAAGAAGCACAGATACGCAGTATTTT	CSAALRRSTDTQYF
few	TRBJ2-5	TRBV19	TRBD1	TGTGCCAGTAGTGCCGGGACAGGGAAAGAGACCCAGTACTTC	CASSAGTGKETQYF
-	TRBJ2-1	TRBV28	-	TGTGCCAGCAGTTTAATGGGACTCCAAGGGGGCAATGAGCAGTTCTTC	CASSLMGLQGGNEQFF
few	TRBJ2-2	TRBV12-3/TRBV12-4	TRBD2	TGTGCCAGCAGTTTATTTGCTAGCGGAACCGGGGAGCTGTTTTTT	CASSLFASGTGELFF
medium-sized	TRBJ2-2	TRBV7-9	TRBD1	TGTGCCAGCAGCTTAGTAAGGACAGGGGCGAACACCGGGGAGCTGTTTTTT	CASSLVRTGANTGELFF
-	TRBJ1-2	TRBV28	-	TGTGCCAGCAGTTTAACGGGATTTAACTATGGCTACACCTTC	CASSLTGFNYGYTF
-	TRBJ2-5	TRBV28	-	TGTGCCAGCAGTTTGTTGGCGGGTGGGGAGACCCAGTACTTC	CASSLLAGGETQYF
few	TRBJ1-2	TRBV6-2/TRBV6-3	-	TGTGCCAGCAGTTCTTTCGGACATGGCTACACCTTC	CASSSFGHGYTF
many	TRBJ2-5	TRBV20-1	-	TGCAGTGCTAGAGTCCATACCCAGGCCCAGTACTTC	CSARVHTQAQYF
-	TRBJ2-3	TRBV2	-	TGTGCCAGCAGTGGGGGCGCAAGGGAAGATACACAGTATTTT	CASSGGAREDTQYF
-	TRBJ2-2	TRBV19	-	TGTGCCAGTACCCCGTTTGTGAGGACCTACGGGGAGCTGTTTTTT	CASTPFVRTYGELFF
medium-sized	TRBJ2-5	TRBV11-3	-	TGTGCCAGCAGCTTAGGGAGTGGGGGTGGAACCCGAGAGACCCAGTACTTC	CASSLGSGGGTRETQYF
-	TRBJ1-1	TRBV20-1	-	TGCAGTGCTAGAAAAAACGCGGGGGGGAACACTGAAGCTTTCTTT	CSARKNAGGNTEAFF
-	TRBJ1-1	TRBV6-2/TRBV6-3	-	TGTGCCAGCATTCCTTACACGGAAAAGAACACTGAAGCTTTCTTT	CASIPYTEKNTEAFF
-	TRBJ2-7	TRBV20-1	-	TGCAGTGCTAATCAGGGACGAAGCTACGAGCAGTACTTC	CSANQGRSYEQYF
-	TRBJ2-3	TRBV19	TRBD2	TGTGCCAGTAGTATAGGTATGGCTAGCGGGAGAACGGTAGATACGCAGTATTTT	CASSIGMASGRTVDTQYF
-	TRBJ2-7	TRBV18	-	TGTGCCAGCTCAACAGGTTACGAGCAGTACTTC	CASSTGYEQYF
medium-sized	TRBJ2-3	TRBV6-2/TRBV6-3	TRBD2	TGTGCCAGCAGACTACTAGCGACCTCGGGAGATACGCAGTATTTT	CASRLLATSGDTQYF
few	TRBJ2-1	TRBV28	-	TGTGCCAGCAGGGGGCGGATCTCCTACAATGAGCAGTTCTTC	CASRGRISYNEQFF
-	TRBJ2-2	TRBV5-1	-	TGCGCCAGCAGCGCCGGTGACAGAGTCCGCGCCGGGGAGCTGTTTTTT	CASSAGDRVRAGELFF
-	TRBJ2-7	TRBV20-1	-	TGCAGTGCGGTAGGGGACCGAGCTACCTACGAGCAGTACTTC	CSAVGDRATYEQYF
medium-sized	TRBJ2-2	TRBV12-3/TRBV12-4	-	TGTGCCAGCCAAGTGGGGGCGAGAGGGGAGCTGTTTTTT	CASQVGARGELFF
-	TRBJ2-3	TRBV6-1	-	TGTGCCAGCAGTTCCGTCGCAGATACGCAGTATTTT	CASSSVADTQYF
few	TRBJ2-1	TRBV6-1	TRBD1	TGTGCCAGCAGGCGACAGGGGACAAAGCAGTTCTTC	CASRRQGTKQFF
few	TRBJ1-5	TRBV7-8	TRBD1	TGTGCCAGCAGCATCGGGGCGGGACAGGGGCCGAATCAGCCCCAGCATTTT	CASSIGAGQGPNQPQHF
-	TRBJ1-1	TRBV4-3	-	TGCGCCAGCAGCCAAGGAGGGCCACTCACTGAAGCTTTCTTT	CASSQGGPLTEAFF
medium-sized	TRBJ2-7	TRBV20-1	-	TGCAGTGCTAGAGGAGCTAGCGAACCTAGGGAGCAGTACTTC	CSARGASEPREQYF
few	TRBJ2-1	TRBV6-1	TRBD1	TGTGCCAGCAGAACGGGACAGAACGTCATCAATGAGCAGTTCTTC	CASRTGQNVINEQFF
few	TRBJ2-7	TRBV20-1	TRBD2	TGCAGTGCTAGAGATCGGGCGGGAGGGACCTACGAGCAGTACTTC	CSARDRAGGTYEQYF
-	TRBJ2-6	TRBV6-9	-	TGTGCCAGCAGCGCCAGTGGGGGTTCTGGGGCCAACGTCCTGACTTTC	CASSASGGSGANVLTF
-	TRBJ2-1	TRBV4-1	TRBD2	TGCGCCAGCAGCCAAGATGTCGGACTAGAGAAGGACAATGAGCAGTTCTTC	CASSQDVGLEKDNEQFF
medium-sized	TRBJ1-1	TRBV28	-	TGTGCCAGCAGAGAGACAGGCACGAACACTGAAGCTTTCTTT	CASRETGTNTEAFF
few	TRBJ1-1	TRBV6-5	-	TGTGCCAGCAGTTATGAGGGGCAGGGGAAGACTGAAGCTTTCTTT	CASSYEGQGKTEAFF
medium-sized	TRBJ2-7	TRBV4-1	TRBD1	TGCGCCAGCAGCTCACGACAGGGGGCTTACGAGCAGTACTTC	CASSSRQGAYEQYF
many	TRBJ2-7	TRBV5-6	TRBD1	TGTGCCAGCAGGAGGTTGACAGGGTCCTCCTACGAGCAGTACTTC	CASRRLTGSSYEQYF
-	TRBJ2-7	TRBV27	-	TGTGCCAGCAGTTGGCGGGGGCCTTCCGACGAGCAGTACTTC	CASSWRGPSDEQYF
-	TRBJ2-7	TRBV7-8	-	TGTGCCAGCAGCTTAGCTGGTACGAGCGAGCAGTACTTC	CASSLAGTSEQYF
once	TRBJ2-1	TRBV20-1	-	TGCAGTGCTAGCCCCTCGGGCCGGAATGAGCAGTTCTTC	CSASPSGRNEQFF
many	TRBJ2-1	TRBV5-4	TRBD2	TGTGCCAGCAGCCAGGGGAGGTTAGCGGGGGGGGATGAGCAGTTCTTC	CASSQGRLAGGDEQFF
few	TRBJ2-3	TRBV19	-	TGTGCCGTGGGGACATGGGTAAATACGCAGTATTTT	CAVGTWVNTQYF
few	TRBJ2-1	TRBV11-1	-	TGTGCCAGCAGCTTAGTGTTGGACAGAGCCTACAATGAGCAGTTCTTC	CASSLVLDRAYNEQFF